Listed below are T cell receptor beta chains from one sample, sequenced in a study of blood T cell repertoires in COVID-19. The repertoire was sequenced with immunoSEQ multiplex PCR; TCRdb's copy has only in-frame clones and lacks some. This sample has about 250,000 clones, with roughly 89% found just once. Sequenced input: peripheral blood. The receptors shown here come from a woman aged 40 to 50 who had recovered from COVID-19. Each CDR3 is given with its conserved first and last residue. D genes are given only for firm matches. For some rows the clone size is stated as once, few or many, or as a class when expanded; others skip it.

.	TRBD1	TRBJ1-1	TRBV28	CASYSTGTGVSLGPAFF	TGTGCCAGCTATTCTACCGGGACAGGGGTCTCCCTGGGCCCAGCTTTCTTT
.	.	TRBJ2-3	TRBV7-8	CASSSRGGVSTDTQYF	TGTGCCAGCAGCTCTAGGGGGGGAGTAAGCACAGATACGCAGTATTTT
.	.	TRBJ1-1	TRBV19	CASQTGNTEAFF	TGTGCCAGCCAGACAGGGAACACTGAAGCTTTCTTT
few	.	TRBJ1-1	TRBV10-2	CASSASGNTEAFF	TGCGCCAGCAGTGCATCAGGGAATACTGAAGCTTTCTTT
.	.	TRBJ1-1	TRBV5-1	CASSSDAGLGDTEAFF	TGCGCCAGCAGCTCCGATGCAGGGCTTGGCGACACTGAAGCTTTCTTT
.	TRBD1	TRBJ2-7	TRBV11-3	CASSSGDSYEQYF	TGTGCCAGCAGCTCTGGGGACAGCTACGAGCAGTACTTC
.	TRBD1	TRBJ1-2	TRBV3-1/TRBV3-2	CASSHKTGQSSYGYTF	TGTGCCAGCAGCCATAAGACGGGACAGTCGAGCTATGGCTACACCTTC
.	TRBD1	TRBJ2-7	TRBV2	CASNLQGVNGYEQYF	TGTGCCAGCAATCTGCAGGGGGTGAATGGCTACGAGCAGTACTTC
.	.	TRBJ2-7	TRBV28	CASSSDLRAGYF	TGTGCCAGCAGTTCAGACTTAAGGGCGGGGTACTTC
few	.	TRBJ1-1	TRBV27	CASSLVRNTEAFF	TGTGCCAGCAGTTTAGTTAGAAACACTGAAGCTTTCTTT
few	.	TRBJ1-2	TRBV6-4	CASSESGGNYGYTF	TGTGCCAGCAGTGAGTCAGGAGGAAACTATGGCTACACCTTC
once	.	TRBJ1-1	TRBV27	CASSPSTGRSSEAFF	TGTGCCAGCAGTCCCTCGACAGGCCGATCGTCTGAAGCTTTCTTT
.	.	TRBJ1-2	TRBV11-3	CASSIAGSFGYTF	TGTGCCAGCAGCATAGCAGGGTCGTTTGGCTACACCTTC
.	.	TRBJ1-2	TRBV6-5	CASSYDSTNYGYTF	TGTGCCAGCAGTTATGACAGTACTAACTATGGCTACACCTTC
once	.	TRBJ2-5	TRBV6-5	CASSYSSRTPQETQYF	TGTGCCAGCAGTTACTCCTCCAGGACACCCCAAGAGACCCAGTACTTC
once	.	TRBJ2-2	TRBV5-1	CASRLNTGELFF	TGCGCCAGCAGACTGAACACCGGGGAGCTGTTTTTT
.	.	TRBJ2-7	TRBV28	CASSLVVRGAYEQYF	TGTGCCAGCAGTTTGGTCGTCAGGGGGGCCTACGAGCAGTACTTC
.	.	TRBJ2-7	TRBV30	CAWSVKDSMRDEQYF	TGTGCCTGGAGTGTAAAGGACAGCATGAGGGACGAGCAGTACTTC
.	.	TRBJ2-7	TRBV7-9	CASSGEGFWIPYEQYF	TGTGCCAGCAGCGGAGAGGGCTTCTGGATTCCCTACGAGCAGTACTTC
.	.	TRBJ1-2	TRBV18	CASSPSGINGYTF	TGTGCCAGCTCACCCTCGGGGATAAATGGCTACACCTTC
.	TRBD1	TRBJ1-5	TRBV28	CATAGTGGSNQPQHF	TGTGCCACCGCGGGGACAGGGGGTAGCAATCAGCCCCAGCATTTT
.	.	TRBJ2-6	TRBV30	CAWSGQPGANVLTF	TGTGCCTGGAGTGGGCAACCTGGGGCCAACGTCCTGACTTTC
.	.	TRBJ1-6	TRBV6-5	CAGSTEAGSPLHF	TGTGCCGGCAGTACTGAAGCGGGTTCACCCCTCCACTTT
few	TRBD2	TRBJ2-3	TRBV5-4	CASSVGLAGSTDTQYF	TGTGCCAGCAGCGTTGGACTAGCGGGGAGCACAGATACGCAGTATTTT
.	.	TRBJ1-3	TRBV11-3	CASSLSQSGNTIYF	TGTGCCAGCAGCTTATCTCAGTCTGGAAACACCATATATTTT
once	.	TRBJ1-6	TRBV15	CATSRDGGGPNNSPLHF	TGTGCCACCAGCAGAGATGGCGGGGGACCTAATAATTCACCCCTCCACTTT
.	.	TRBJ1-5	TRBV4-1	CASSQSGGVRQPQHF	TGCGCCAGCAGCCAATCGGGAGGGGTACGGCAGCCCCAGCATTTT
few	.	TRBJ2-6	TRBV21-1	CASSNGTGGPGANVLTF	TGTGCCAGCAGCAATGGGACAGGGGGGCCTGGGGCCAACGTCCTGACTTTC
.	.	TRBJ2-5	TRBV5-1	CASSLFGQETQYF	TGCGCCAGCAGCTTGTTCGGCCAAGAGACCCAGTACTTC
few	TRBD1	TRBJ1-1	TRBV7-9	CASSLTGAEAFF	TGTGCCAGCAGTTTAACAGGGGCTGAAGCTTTCTTT
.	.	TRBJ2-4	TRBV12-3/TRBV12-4	CASSRTEPNIQYF	TGTGCCAGCAGCCGGACAGAACCAAACATTCAGTACTTC
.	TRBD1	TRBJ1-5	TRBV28	CASRTGGRQPQHF	TGTGCCAGCCGGACAGGGGGAAGGCAGCCCCAGCATTTT
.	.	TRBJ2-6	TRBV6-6	CASAGASSSGANVLTF	TGTGCCAGCGCAGGGGCATCTAGCTCTGGGGCCAACGTCCTGACTTTC
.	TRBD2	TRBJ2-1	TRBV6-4	CASSRLAGAYNEQFF	TGTGCCAGCAGTAGACTAGCGGGGGCCTACAATGAGCAGTTCTTC
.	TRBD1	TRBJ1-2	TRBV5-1	CASSFPGTGGTDPGYGYTF	TGCGCCAGCAGCTTTCCCGGGACAGGGGGGACTGATCCGGGATATGGCTACACCTTC
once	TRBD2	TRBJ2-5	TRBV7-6	CASSLTSGGAEKTQYF	TGTGCCAGCAGCCTTACCAGCGGGGGGGCCGAAAAGACCCAGTACTTC
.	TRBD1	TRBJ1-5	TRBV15	CATSSHRGSNQPQHF	TGTGCCACCAGCAGCCACAGGGGTTCAAATCAGCCCCAGCATTTT
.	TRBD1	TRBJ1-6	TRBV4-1	CASSQDRTGKSSYNSPLHF	TGCGCCAGCAGCCAAGACCGGACAGGGAAAAGCTCCTATAATTCACCCCTCCACTTT
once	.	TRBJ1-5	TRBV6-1	CASSEGPTGWSYSNQPQHF	TGTGCCAGCAGTGAGGGCCCCACAGGGTGGTCTTATAGCAATCAGCCCCAGCATTTT
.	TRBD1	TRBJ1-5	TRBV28	CASSFETGEGSNQPQHF	TGTGCCAGCAGTTTCGAGACAGGGGAGGGTAGCAATCAGCCCCAGCATTTT
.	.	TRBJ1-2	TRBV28	CASTIRPGEGYTF	TGTGCCAGCACCATCCGGCCCGGAGAAGGCTACACCTTC
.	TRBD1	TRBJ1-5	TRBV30	CAWKTGGREPQHF	TGTGCCTGGAAGACAGGGGGCCGGGAGCCCCAGCATTTT
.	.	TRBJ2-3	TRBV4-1	CASSRSQGADTQYF	TGCGCCAGCAGCCGTAGCCAGGGCGCGGATACGCAGTATTTT
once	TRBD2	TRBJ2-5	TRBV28	CASSSSLAGRETQYF	TGTGCCAGCAGTTCCTCACTAGCGGGGAGAGAGACCCAGTACTTC
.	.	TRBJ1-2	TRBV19	CASSIVGRATGYTF	TGTGCCAGTAGTATAGTTGGCAGAGCGACTGGCTACACCTTC
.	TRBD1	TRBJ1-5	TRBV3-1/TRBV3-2	CASSPRTGIQPQHF	TGTGCCAGCAGCCCTAGGACAGGGATTCAGCCCCAGCATTTT
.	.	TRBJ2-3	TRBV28	CASSPKNTDTQYF	TGTGCCAGCAGTCCCAAAAACACAGATACGCAGTATTTT
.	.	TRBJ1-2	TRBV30	CAWTRGRANYGYTF	TGTGCCTGGACTAGGGGCAGGGCTAACTATGGCTACACCTTC
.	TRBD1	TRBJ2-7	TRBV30	CAWNDRVSHEQYF	TGTGCCTGGAACGACAGGGTCTCCCACGAGCAGTACTTC
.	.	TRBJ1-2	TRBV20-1	CSASWTAYGYTF	TGCAGTGCTAGTTGGACAGCTTATGGCTACACCTTC
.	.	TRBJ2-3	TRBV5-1	CASSLRGTDTQYF	TGCGCCAGCAGCTTGCGGGGCACAGATACGCAGTATTTT
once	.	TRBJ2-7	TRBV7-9	CASSFGTNSYEQYF	TGTGCCAGCAGCTTTGGGACAAACTCCTACGAGCAGTACTTC
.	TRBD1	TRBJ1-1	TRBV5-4	CASSRPGTEAFF	TGTGCCAGCAGTCGTCCCGGGACAGAGGCTTTCTTT
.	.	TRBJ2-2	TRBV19	CASSLSHTGELFF	TGTGCCAGTAGTCTTTCCCACACCGGGGAGCTGTTTTTT
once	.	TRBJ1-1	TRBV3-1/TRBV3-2	CASSQDHSTAEAFF	TGTGCCAGCAGCCAAGACCATAGTACCGCTGAAGCTTTCTTT
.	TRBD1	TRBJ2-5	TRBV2	CASSPETGGETQYF	TGTGCCAGCAGTCCCGAGACAGGGGGAGAGACCCAGTACTTC
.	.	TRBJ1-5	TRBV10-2	CASSESGGSNQPQHF	TGCGCCAGCAGTGAGTCGGGGGGTTCCAATCAGCCCCAGCATTTT
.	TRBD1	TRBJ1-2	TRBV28	CASRGQSAGQGTVGYTF	TGTGCCAGCAGGGGACAATCAGCGGGACAGGGAACGGTAGGCTACACCTTC